Reported below is one T cell receptor (beta chain). Its target antigen remains unknown. Within one base of it there is no much larger clone, and no base qualities were kept. Taken with the paper, the label for time point translates to: persistent/refractory GD, antithyroid drugs over 5 years with positive TRAb. For both TCR sequencing and RNA sequencing, RNA was extracted from PBMCs in TRIzol. The diagnosis of Graves' disease was made according to American Thyroid Association guidelines. Patients for the study were recruited at an endocrinology department in Xi'an, China. Each patient gave about 8.1 milliliters of peripheral blood, collected in an EDTA anticoagulant tube. Ficoll Paque Plus density gradient separation was used to isolate PBMCs, and no further T cell sorting was performed. An Agilent 2100 Bioanalyzer and agarose gel were used to check RNA quality, and a NanoDrop 2000 was used to measure RNA concentration.

The data derive from a study of regulatory T cells in long-lasting Graves disease listed by TCRdb under 2021. In terms of the full investigation: To count as having persistent Graves' disease, a patient had to have received antithyroid drug treatment for over 5 years with TSH receptor autoantibodies remaining persistently positive. This study used TCR sequencing and RNA sequencing of peripheral blood to compare persistent Graves' disease patients against newly diagnosed Graves' disease patients. TCR sequencing covered roughly 13 persistent and some 20 newly diagnosed Graves' disease patients, some 33 samples in total. Antithyroid drugs had been taken for about 10.3 years on average by persistent Graves' disease patients in the clinical cohort. The study was registered as a clinical trial and conducted in China.

CDR1 SQVTM and CDR2 ANQGSEA were looked up in the germline V gene. V is pared back by 6 bases and J by 9 bases, with 9 bases lying between the germline termini. From the cysteine up to the phenylalanine, the CDR3 has a length of 10 residues. Only the CDR3 region is kept as DNA, spanning 30 bases read in frame from base 1. Library construction relied on multiplex PCR. These reads were obtained on an Illumina HiSeq 4000. iRepertoire HTBI primers and Arm-PCR amplification of CDR3 regions were used to construct TCR beta libraries. Gel purification was performed on PCR products prior to sequencing. Per the authors' processing: Gene usage analysis of CDR3 amino acid clonotypes used the 62 TRBV and 11 to 15 TRBJ segments found across samples. Filtered high-quality paired reads were merged into contigs using COPE and FqMerger. BLAST was used to align contigs to IMGT TRBV, TRBD and TRBJ reference genes, and CDR3 was defined according to IMGT. Highly expanded clones were defined as clonotypes with a frequency above 0.1%. Repertoire diversity was measured by Shannon entropy, and V-J evenness by the Gini coefficient. A clonotype found in more than one individual was treated as public. Starting from the raw public reads, TCRdb applied fastp trimming at Q25, assembled clones with MiXCR and retained in-frame beta chains. CDR3 protein duplicates are merged, each entry listing the most common genes and DNA. These V and J calls rely on TCRdb rather than the paper's analysis. In all, the sample holds some 450,000 distinct CDR3 sequences, and 20% to 25% of those were seen once. The ten biggest clones cover about a quarter of the sample.

The full study reports these points: Compared with newly diagnosed patients, patients with persistent Graves' disease had lower TCR Shannon entropy and fewer highly expanded clones, which suggests clonal expansion. Persistent disease showed preferential use of TRBV28, TRBJ1-2 and TRBJ2-5, whereas newly diagnosed disease favored TRBV20-1 and TRBJ2-1. More public clonotypes were shared among persistent patients (roughly 3,000) than among newly diagnosed patients (just under 1,000). Sequencing and analysis were limited to the TCR beta chain. As a limitation, the authors acknowledged that the small sample size may reduce accuracy. The study examined only peripheral blood because the primary lesion, thyroid tissue, could not be accessed.

This sequence uses TRBV29-1 and TRBJ2-1, with the D call perhaps TRBD1 or TRBD2, each one matching 5 bases. This material consisted of peripheral blood mononuclear cells (PBMCs), taken when the disease was refractory, from a patient treated with antithyroid drugs. The origin of this receptor is a female donor with Graves disease. The CDR3 is CSVGAVEQFF. The DNA sequence is given as TGCAGCGTCGGGGCGGTTGAGCAGTTCTTC.